The 20 T cell receptor beta chains listed next were all sequenced from one sample in a study of blood T cell repertoires in COVID-19. TCRdb keeps only in-frame clones here, not all; method: immunoSEQ multiplex PCR. This table has fewer than 80,000 clones, around 90% appearing once. The sequencing input was peripheral blood. These receptors all come from a human donor in a cohort sampled during active COVID-19.

The J gene is TRBJ1-1, the V gene TRBV7-2, with TRBD1 matching 9 bases. Germline CDR1 SGHTA, CDR2 FQGNSA. The CDR3 covers 15 residues. Trimming at V came to 5 bases and at J to 6 bases, leaving 10 bases not matched to a gene. The CDR3 protein is CASSALTGGGAEAFF. The DNA for the CDR3 is TGTGCCAGCAGCGCCCTGACAGGGGGTGGGGCTGAAGCTTTCTTT.

The V call is TRBV2, the J call TRBJ1-4, with D perhaps matching TRBD1 (6 bases). The germline V gene has CDR1 SNHLY and CDR2 FYNNEI. Trimming stripped 6 bases from V and 4 bases from J, with 12 bases between. This CDR3 spans 14 amino acids. The CDR3 protein is CASSAGANNEKLFF. CDR3 nucleotides: TGTGCCAGCAGCGCGGGGGCCAATAATGAAAAACTGTTTTTT.

This chain uses TRBV11-1 with TRBJ1-1, with D possibly TRBD1 on 5 matching bases. CDR3 length: 16 amino acids. V lost 1 base and J 1 base, leaving 13 bases between the germline ends. CDR1 and CDR2 (germline): SGHAT, FQDESV (reference sequence). CDR3 sequence: CASSLGRAQSNTEAFF. The CDR3 DNA reads TGTGCCAGCAGCTTAGGCAGGGCACAGTCGAACACTGAAGCTTTCTTT.

This chain connects TRBV10-2 to TRBJ1-5; D not certain. Trimming took 3 bases from V and 11 from J, leaving 14 bases between them. From germline, CDR1 is WSHSY and CDR2 SAAADI. This CDR3 region has 13 residues. CDR3 sequence: CASSEYSEGTQHF. The DNA of the CDR3 is TGCGCCAGCAGTGAATATTCGGAGGGCACCCAGCATTTT.

This chain joins TRBV12-3 or TRBV12-4 and TRBJ2-1, with a possible D match to TRBD2 (5 bases). The CDR3 loop spans 13 amino acids. Trimming stripped 6 bases from V and 7 bases from J, with 13 bases between. The CDR3 is CASRADGENEQFF. As DNA, the CDR3 is TGTGCCAGCAGGGCTGACGGGGAAAATGAGCAGTTCTTC.

The chain joins TRBV11-1 to TRBJ2-5, with 8 nucleotides matching TRBD1. Germline trimming cut 5 bases from V and 5 bases from J; bases unmatched to any gene: 7. Germline CDR1 and CDR2: SGHAT and FQDESV (reference sequence). The CDR3 length is 14 residues. CDR3 sequence (DNA): TGTGCCAGCAGCCAAGACAGGGGCTTGGAGACCCAGTACTTC. Translation gives CASSQDRGLETQYF.

This chain connects TRBV6-5 to TRBJ2-7; a weak D match, TRBD1 (5 bases). The ends were cut back, 3 bases at V and 3 bases at J, with 12 bases in the middle. CDR1 and CDR2 (germline): MNHEY, SVGAGI. CDR3 size: 14 residues. The CDR3 DNA reads as TGTGCCAGCAGTTATCAGGGTAGAATCTACGAGCAGTACTTC. Its protein is CASSYQGRIYEQYF.

The rearrangement uses TRBV19 and TRBJ1-6, with unresolved D. The CDR3 runs 15 residues. Germline CDR1 reads LNHDA; CDR2 reads SQIVND (reference sequence). V was pared by 7 bases and J by 0 bases, with 10 bases between. CDR3 in DNA: TGTGCCAGTACTATGGGGAGCTCCTATAATTCACCCCTCCACTTT. Amino acids: CASTMGSSYNSPLHF.

V usage is TRBV10-1 and J usage is TRBJ1-3; D is unresolved. Trimming pared 6 bases from V and 0 bases from J, leaving 9 bases between. This CDR3 spans 14 amino acids. Germline V lookup: CDR1 WNHNN, CDR2 SYGVQD (reference sequence). Written as DNA, the CDR3 is TGCGCCAGCAGGGACGGAGGCTCTGGAAACACCATATATTTT. This encodes CASRDGGSGNTIYF.

The chain links TRBV6-5 to TRBJ1-3; TRBD1 might be the D (5 bases). The CDR3 is 16 amino acids. V was pared by 4 bases and J by 0 bases, with 13 bases between. Germline lookup yields CDR1 MNHEY and CDR2 SVGAGI. Written as DNA, the CDR3 is TGTGCCAGCAGTTTGAGGGGCGGGAGCTCTGGAAACACCATATATTTT. Translation: CASSLRGGSSGNTIYF.

The chain employs TRBV14 and TRBJ2-2, with D perhaps matching TRBD1 (6 bases). The germline gives CDR1 SGHDN, CDR2 FVKESK. The V gene lost 0 bases and the J gene lost 4 bases, with 21 bases spanning the gap. This CDR3 comprises 19 residues. CDR3 region: CASSQEVWRVGQSTGELFF. CDR3 coding DNA: TGTGCCAGCAGCCAAGAAGTCTGGCGGGTGGGACAATCCACCGGGGAGCTGTTTTTT.

CDR3 nucleotides: TGTGTCTTCGACAGGGGTGGCACTGAAGCTTTCTTT. Residues: CVFDRGGTEAFF. The rearrangement uses TRBV30 and TRBJ1-1, with 8 nucleotides matching TRBD1. The germline CDR1 and CDR2 sequences are GTSNPN and SVGIG (reference sequence). The CDR3 has 12 amino acids. Variable domain in full (rest from reference TRBV30 and TRBJ1-1): SQTIHQWPATLVQPVGSPLSLECTVEGTSNPNLYWYRQAAGRGLQLLFYSVGIGQISSEVPQNLSASRPQDRQFILSSKKLLLSDSGFYLCVFDRGGTEAFFGQGTRLTVV.

CDR3 DNA: TGTGCCAGCAGTCCCCGGACAGGCCCGATCTCCTCCACCTACGAGCAGTACTTC. Translation: CASSPRTGPISSTYEQYF. The chain joins TRBV3-1 (or the pseudogene TRBV3-2) to TRBJ2-7; 7 positions agree with TRBD1. With V trimmed by 6 bases and J by 2 bases, 19 bases remained unmatched. Germline CDR1 LGHDT, CDR2 YNNKEL (reference sequence). This CDR3 is built from 18 residues.

The chain's CDR3 is CSVEQVSSYNEQFF. The CDR3 nucleotides are TGCAGCGTTGAGCAGGTCAGCTCCTACAATGAGCAGTTCTTC. This chain links TRBV29-1 with TRBJ2-1, with D unresolved. The CDR3 totals 14 residues. Trimming left V 3 bases short and J 0 bases short, with 9 bases between. From germline, CDR1 is SQVTM and CDR2 ANQGSEA.

This clone was observed once. The CDR3 reads CASSLEQGGPQHF. CDR3 DNA: TGTGCCAGCAGTTTAGAACAGGGCGGGCCCCAGCATTTT. The V and J genes are TRBV12-3 or TRBV12-4 and TRBJ1-5; tentatively, D is TRBD1 (6 bases). V lost 1 base to trimming and J lost 9 bases, with 10 bases between them. This CDR3 region has 13 residues.

This chain connects TRBV2 to TRBJ2-6; possible D gene TRBD2, 7 bases. Looked up from germline, CDR1 is SNHLY and CDR2 is FYNNEI. The CDR3 loop spans 14 amino acids. V was cut by 7 bases and J by 4 bases, with 11 bases left in between. CDR3 bases: TGTGCCAGCACCCGGGGGGCCGGGGCCAACGTCCTGACTTTC. Translating it yields CASTRGAGANVLTF.

This clone was observed a few times. The genes are TRBV27 and TRBJ2-1; 9 bases line up with TRBD2. The V segment lost 11 bases and the J segment 3 bases; nucleotides outside the gene matches: 2. The CDR3 extends over 12 amino acids. Germline V gives CDR1 MNHEY, CDR2 SMNVEV (reference sequence). CDR3 amino acids: CAAGGYYNEQFF. The CDR3 DNA reads TGTGCCGCGGGGGGGTACTACAATGAGCAGTTCTTC.

The V and J genes are TRBV5-6 and TRBJ2-7, with 10 nucleotides matching TRBD2. With V trimmed by 3 bases and J by 9 bases, 12 bases remained unmatched. The CDR3 is made up of 15 amino acids. Germline V CDR1 and CDR2: SGHDT, YYEEEE. Here the CDR3 reads CASSSLAGGSQGQYF. The CDR3 DNA reads as TGTGCCAGCAGCTCTTTAGCGGGGGGAAGTCAGGGGCAGTACTTC.

This clone was detected once. The genes are TRBV15 and TRBJ1-5, with 8 bases fitting TRBD1. J was trimmed by 12 bases and V by 3 bases; bases with no gene match: 10. CDR1 is LNHNV and CDR2 is YYDKDF in the germline V gene (reference sequence). CDR3 length: 14 amino acids. In DNA, the CDR3 is TGTGCCACCAGCAGGGGACAGGCCTCTTCCCTCCAGCATTTT. Amino acids: CATSRGQASSLQHF.

The CDR3 loop is CASSLGGMSYGYTF. Written as DNA, the CDR3 is TGTGCCAGCAGCTTGGGAGGGATGAGCTATGGCTACACCTTC. This chain connects TRBV7-9 to TRBJ1-2, with no clear D. The CDR3 totals 14 residues. From germline, CDR1 is SEHNR and CDR2 FQNEAQ (reference sequence). The V and J ends lost 3 bases and 4 bases respectively, with 12 bases between them.